The source of this T cell receptor beta chain is a study of Graves' ophthalmopathy and Graves' hyperthyroidism listed by TCRdb under 2018. Describing the broader study: Peripheral blood was collected at initial diagnosis, prior to any treatment. To explore V-J signatures that distinguish ophthalmopathy from hyperthyroidism, a discovery set of roughly 98 patients was enrolled, made up of around 44 with ophthalmopathy and around 57 with stable hyperthyroidism. Following sample collection, hyperthyroidism patients were given methimazole at a starting dose of 30 mg daily, and ophthalmopathy patients were given high-dose intravenous methylprednisolone. An independent validation cohort was composed of around 19 hyperthyroidism patients and 15 to 17 patients who later progressed from hyperthyroidism to ophthalmopathy. In total, 135 blood samples were TCR-sequenced: around 42 ophthalmopathy, about 75 hyperthyroidism and roughly 17 hyperthyroidism-to-ophthalmopathy patients. T-cell repertoires of thyroid tissue and blood were compared in over 5 hyperthyroidism patients. The study used TCR beta repertoire signatures to distinguish Graves' ophthalmopathy from Graves' hyperthyroidism and to predict progression to ophthalmopathy. The 100 discovery patients were divided at random into training and test sets in a 7:3 ratio. Study-wide conclusions, independent of this receptor: Ophthalmopathy was separated from stable hyperthyroidism by the 13-signature model with 85% to 90% sensitivity and around 81% specificity in cross-validation and with 80%/75% in the test set. In validation, the model predicted ophthalmopathy progression with more than 70% sensitivity and less than 80% specificity; more than ten predicted patients were CT-confirmed with GO in a median of 6.5 months. Sample size was not statistically predetermined, and group allocation was not concealed from the investigators. Most of the expanded thyroid clonotypes with a frequency above 0.001 were also detected in blood, and it was suggested that the thyroid immune response may be reflected by blood repertoires.

Stable hyperthyroidism was defined as no progression to ophthalmopathy within 18 months of follow-up. The hyperthyroidism patients were 18 to 65 years old and newly diagnosed, with a disease duration of less than 2 months. Patients with other autoimmune diseases, uncontrolled infections, pregnancy or lactation were excluded from the study. Clinical symptoms, serum thyroxine, TRAb, thyroid ultrasound and orbital computed tomography formed the basis of the diagnosis. Ficoll-Paque density gradient centrifugation was used to isolate PBMCs from around 10 ml of fresh peripheral blood. Trizol reagent was used to extract the total RNA, and its quality was then checked on an Agilent 2100 Bioanalyzer. TCR beta CDR3 regions were amplified from RNA transcripts for repertoire sequencing. HTBI primers and the Qiagen OneStep RT-PCR kit were used in a first-round RT-PCR, which was followed by a second-round multiplex PCR, size selection and purification. Libraries were sequenced paired-end with 100 bp reads on an Illumina HiSeq2000. On the study's bioinformatics: SOAPnuke was used to process the reads, removing any read that contained adapters or uncalled bases, had a mean Phred below 15, or lacked an exact match to the constant primer or identifier. High-quality paired reads were merged with COPE v1.2.5. Clonotypes were defined as unique nucleotide sequences and were aligned to IMGT TRB V, D and J references using MiTCR v1.1. The analysis was limited to V-J combinations with a frequency above 0.0001, which together covered over 99% of the repertoires. A TCR clonal expansion and chaos score per V-J combination was defined as the ratio of F50 clonal expansion to chaos observed in the TCRdist matrix. Welch's t-statistics and random forest were used to narrow the features down to over ten V-J combinations, which were then fed into a naive Bayes classifier. The similarity between thyroid and blood repertoires was quantified using the Morisita-Horn index. TCRdb ran its own pipeline on the public reads, namely fastp trimming at Q25 and MiXCR clone calling, and kept in-frame beta chains. Merged by CDR3 protein, the rows form single entries marked with the most common genes and DNA. In this record, the V and J calls reflect TCRdb's handling and not the investigators' own analysis. Across this sample there are 350,000 to 400,000 distinct CDR3 sequences, with just over 15% seen only once. The top ten constitute around 6.6% of the sample.

In its sample, this clonotype was seen a few times. What this receptor recognizes is not known. No much larger clone exists at a distance of one base, and base qualities are not known. Sequenced sample: peripheral blood. This sequence originates from a woman in her late teens or twenties with stable Graves' hyperthyroidism. Donor details come from another sample of the same person, matched by shared clones.

The nucleotide sequence reads TGTGCCAGCAGTTTTATAGCGGGGGGGAAAACAGATACGCAGTATTTT. This yields the protein CASSFIAGGKTDTQYF. The chain is assembled from TRBV28 and TRBJ2-3, with TRBD2 identical over 11 junction bases. Trimming accounts for 3 bases at V and 3 bases at J, while the number of junction bases matched to no gene is 5. From the cysteine through the phenylalanine, the CDR3 covers 16 amino acids. Kept here is only the CDR3 DNA, which spans 48 bases and is read in frame from base 1. From the germline V gene, CDR1 is MDHEN and CDR2 is SYDVKM.